The present T cell receptor (beta chain) was sequenced within a study of T cell responses to AZD1222 COVID-19 vaccine. On this clone: No antigen is known for it.

Findings and limits, study-wide: Receipt of two AZD1222 doses was followed by a rise in Spike-specific TCR breadth and depth.

Per the germline V gene, CDR1 is MNHEY and CDR2 is SVGAGI. This CDR3 has 13 amino acids. Trimming removed 6 bases at V and 8 bases at J, with 16 bases between. Here immunoSEQ multiplex PCR was the method, and the copy in TCRdb shows in-frame clones only, minus some. The sample has roughly 87,000 clones, 89% seen once. The receptor was derived from an adult who received the AZD1222 COVID-19 vaccine. The sequencing used peripheral blood, collected 28 days after the second AZD1222 dose. The chain recombines TRBV6-5 with TRBJ1-2; D unresolved. The chain's CDR3 is CASRRFRGEGYTF. In DNA form, the CDR3 reads TGTGCCAGCAGAAGATTCCGGGGTGAGGGCTACACCTTC.